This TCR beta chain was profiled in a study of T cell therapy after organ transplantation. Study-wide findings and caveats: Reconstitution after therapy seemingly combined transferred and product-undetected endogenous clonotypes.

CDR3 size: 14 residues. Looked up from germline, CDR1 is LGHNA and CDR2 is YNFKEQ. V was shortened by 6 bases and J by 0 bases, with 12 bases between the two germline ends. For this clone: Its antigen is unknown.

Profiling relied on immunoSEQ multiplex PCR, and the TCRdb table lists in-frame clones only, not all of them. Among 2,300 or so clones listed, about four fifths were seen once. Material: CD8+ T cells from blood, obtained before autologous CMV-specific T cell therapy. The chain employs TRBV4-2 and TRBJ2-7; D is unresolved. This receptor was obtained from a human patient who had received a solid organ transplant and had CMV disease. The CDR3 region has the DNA TGTGCCAGCAGGGAAATGAAGGACTCCTACGAGCAGTACGTC. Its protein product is CASREMKDSYEQYV.